These 6 T cell receptor beta chains share one sample of origin, sequenced in a study of OX40 agonist ivuxolimab in advanced cancers. Sequencing used immunoSEQ multiplex PCR; TCRdb keeps in-frame clones, though not all of them. The sample contains about 36,000 clones, over 75% of which appear only once. This specimen consisted of CD4+ or CD8+ T cells sorted from blood, obtained in a trial of the OX40 agonist ivuxolimab. These receptors were taken from an adult with an advanced solid tumor such as melanoma, head and neck, liver or kidney cancer.

V is TRBV28 and J is TRBJ2-3, with TRBD2 matching over 11 bases. The CDR3 is made up of 18 amino acids. V was clipped by 4 bases and J by 0 bases; unmatched bases: 9. Germline CDR1 is MDHEN and CDR2 is SYDVKM. The CDR3 here is CASSYRLAGGGSTDTQYF. The CDR3 DNA sequence: TGTGCCAGCAGTTATAGGCTAGCGGGAGGCGGAAGCACAGATACGCAGTATTTT.

V gene TRBV27 combines with J gene TRBJ1-5; D is possibly TRBD1 (6 bases). Germline loops: CDR1 MNHEY, CDR2 SMNVEV (reference sequence). Trimming took off 1 base at V and 10 bases at J, with 14 bases between the two ends. This CDR3 spans 14 amino acids. For the CDR3, the DNA is TGTGCCAGCAGTTTATTTCGGGGGGCGAATCCCCAGCATTTT. This encodes CASSLFRGANPQHF.

As DNA, the CDR3 is TGCGCCAGCAGCCAAGACCAGGGGCCAGGGGAAAAACTGTTTTTT. Translation: CASSQDQGPGEKLFF. The chain has TRBV4-3 and TRBJ1-4; tentative D call: TRBD1 (6 bases). The V end was cut by 0 bases, the J end by 8 bases, with 13 bases between. The CDR3 runs 15 residues. Per the germline V gene, CDR1 is LGHNA and CDR2 is YSLEER.

The J gene is TRBJ1-3, the V gene TRBV6-1; D is ambiguous. The CDR3 has 18 residues. Germline V lookup: CDR1 MNHNS, CDR2 SASEGT. Deletions cut 2 bases from V and 3 bases from J, with 20 bases between. DNA of the CDR3: TGTGCCAGCAGTGAAAGGTGGCGGGCTGCCGCAAGTGGAAACACCATATATTTT. Translating gives CASSERWRAAASGNTIYF.

The chain combines TRBV27 with TRBJ2-1; 10 bases align to TRBD2. J was trimmed by 6 bases and V by 8 bases; bases with no gene match: 7. The length of the CDR3 is 14 residues. CDR1 is MNHEY and CDR2 is SMNVEV in the germline V gene (reference sequence). CDR3 coding DNA: TGTGCCAGCTCTAGGACTAGCGGCTCCAATGAGCAGTTCTTC. It codes for CASSRTSGSNEQFF.

The chain uses TRBV28 and TRBJ2-5, with 16 bases fitting TRBD2. V lost 3 bases and J lost 0; bases outside the gene matches: 7. Germline-derived CDR1 and CDR2 are MDHEN and SYDVKM. CDR3 length: 19 amino acids. This CDR3 reads CASSLPGLAGGPNQETQYF. The CDR3 coding sequence is TGTGCCAGCAGTTTGCCGGGACTAGCGGGAGGGCCGAACCAAGAGACCCAGTACTTC.